The 28 T cell receptor beta chains given below trace back to one sample, sequenced in a study of CD8 T cells in Susac syndrome. An input of about 0.45 to 1 ug of RNA was subjected to reverse transcription using random hexamers. TCRdb re-called the immunoSEQ multiplex PCR reads through MiXCR, storing one row per CDR3 protein. The table lists more than 150,000 distinct CDR3 sequences, about 92% of them singletons. Material for sequencing was CD4+ T cells from PBMCs. These receptor sequences come from a human donor in good health.

The V and J genes are TRBV5-1 and TRBJ2-3, with D unclear. Germline values: CDR1 SGHRS, CDR2 YFSETQ. There are 13 residues in the CDR3. V shed 0 bases and J shed 5 bases, with 7 bases lying between them. The CDR3 DNA sequence: TGCGCCAGCAGCTTGGTCGTTGGAGATACGCAGTATTTT. As protein: CASSLVVGDTQYF.

Only one count was recorded for this clonotype. This sequence joins TRBV27 and TRBJ1-1; 9 positions match TRBD1. CDR1 is MNHEY, CDR2 SMNVEV, per germline (reference sequence). This CDR3 is built from 14 residues. Trimming took 0 bases from V and 6 from J; bases not matched to a gene: 2. CDR3 residues: CASSLSRQGAEAFF. Written as DNA, the CDR3 is TGTGCCAGCAGTTTATCAAGACAGGGGGCTGAAGCTTTCTTT.

The V gene is TRBV2, the J gene TRBJ1-1; D might be TRBD1 (6 bases). Germline loops: CDR1 SNHLY, CDR2 FYNNEI. CDR3 size: 14 residues. The V gene lost 6 bases and the J gene lost 6 bases, with 17 bases spanning the gap. The CDR3 loop reads CASRVLGAVPEAFF. For the CDR3, the DNA is TGTGCCAGCAGGGTGTTGGGGGCCGTACCTGAAGCTTTCTTT.

The chain carries TRBV5-1 and TRBJ2-1; 11 bases match TRBD1. V shed 4 bases, J shed 9 bases, and the junction held 6 bases outside the gene matches. Looked up from germline, CDR1 is SGHRS and CDR2 is YFSETQ. The CDR3 extends over 14 amino acids. CDR3 sequence (DNA): TGCGCCAGCAGCCTCCCGGGACAGGGGGTTGAGCAGTTCTTC. This translates into CASSLPGQGVEQFF. Full variable domain (outside the CDR3, taken from reference TRBV5-1 and TRBJ2-1): KAGVTQTPRYLIKTRGQQVTLSCSPISGHRSVSWYQQTPGQGLQFLFEYFSETQRNKGNFPGRFSGRQFSNSRSEMNVSTLELGDSALYLCASSLPGQGVEQFFGPGTRLTVL.

The chain couples TRBV5-1 to TRBJ2-7, with D maybe TRBD1 (6 bases). This CDR3 comprises 14 residues. Germline V gene data show CDR1 as SGHRS and CDR2 as YFSETQ. V lost 4 bases and J 6 bases, leaving 17 bases between the germline ends. The CDR3 sequence: CASSPTRGVREQYF. CDR3 nucleotide sequence: TGCGCCAGCAGCCCTACCAGGGGCGTCCGCGAGCAGTACTTC.

In nucleotides, the CDR3 is TGTGCCAGCAGTTATTCGTCTGGGGATACGCAGTATTTT. It is translated as CASSYSSGDTQYF. This rearrangement joins TRBV6-6 to TRBJ2-3; D is unresolved. The CDR3 runs 13 residues. Trimming left V 3 bases short and J 6 bases short, with 10 bases between. Germline assignment: CDR1 MNHNY and CDR2 SVGAGI (reference sequence).

The chain recombines TRBV30 with TRBJ2-7, with unresolved D. Germline loops: CDR1 GTSNPN, CDR2 SVGIG (reference sequence). The CDR3 contains 11 residues. Trimming removed 0 bases at V and 7 bases at J, with 7 bases between. CDR3 region: CAWSVPGEQYF. Written as DNA, the CDR3 is TGTGCCTGGAGTGTACCCGGAGAGCAGTACTTC.

This clonotype has only a few counts. The chain employs TRBV6-2 or TRBV6-3 and TRBJ2-7, with TRBD1 matching over 8 bases. The V segment lost 8 bases and the J segment 1 base; nucleotides outside the gene matches: 7. CDR1 is MNHEY, CDR2 SVGEGT, per germline. The CDR3 runs to 14 residues. The CDR3 nucleotides read TGTGCCAGCCGCGGGACAGGTGGGTCCTACGAGCAGTACTTC. Its protein product is CASRGTGGSYEQYF.

The chain combines TRBV25-1 with TRBJ2-1, with D possibly matching TRBD2 (6 bases). Trimming pared 3 bases from V and 3 bases from J, leaving 12 bases between. Germline lookup yields CDR1 MGHDK and CDR2 SYGVNS. The CDR3 consists of 15 residues. The CDR3 sequence: CASSDFGGDYNEQFF. The CDR3 DNA follows: TGTGCCAGCAGTGATTTCGGAGGGGACTACAATGAGCAGTTCTTC.

This clonotype was seen a single time. This chain joins TRBV27 and TRBJ1-5, with 10 bases aligning to TRBD1. V dropped 5 bases and J dropped 5; count of bases not matched to a gene: 3. This CDR3 is built from 14 residues. The germline CDR1 and CDR2 sequences are MNHEY and SMNVEV (reference sequence). The CDR3 sequence: CASSTGQGYQPQHF. CDR3 DNA: TGTGCCAGCAGTACGGGACAGGGGTATCAGCCCCAGCATTTT.

The genes are TRBV19 and TRBJ2-1, with TRBD2 identical over 7 bases. Germline CDR1 is LNHDA and CDR2 is SQIVND (reference sequence). This CDR3 comprises 16 residues. Germline trimming cut 3 bases from V and 4 bases from J; bases unmatched to any gene: 9. The CDR3 DNA reads TGTGCCAGTAGTATCTCGGCGGGAGTCAAATACAATGAGCAGTTCTTC. This encodes CASSISAGVKYNEQFF.

The CDR3 spells CSAGRPGLGAGEQFF. In nucleotides, the CDR3 is TGCAGTGCTGGTAGACCGGGACTAGGTGCGGGTGAGCAGTTCTTC. The chain couples TRBV20-1 to TRBJ2-1, with TRBD2 matching 8 bases. The CDR3 is 15 residues long. V shed 5 bases and J 9 bases; nucleotides not matched to a gene: 15. Germline-derived CDR1 and CDR2 are DFQATT and SNEGSKA (reference sequence).

This clonotype turned up a few times. The genes are TRBV7-2 and TRBJ1-2, with D maybe TRBD1 (5 bases). Germline V gene data show CDR1 as SGHTA and CDR2 as FQGNSA. The length of the CDR3 is 15 residues. Trimming cost V 3 bases and J 3 bases, with 14 bases left between them. Written as DNA, the CDR3 is TGTGCCAGCAGCTTGGTTCAGGGCTTTCACTATGGCTACACCTTC. Amino acid sequence: CASSLVQGFHYGYTF.

This chain uses TRBV7-2 with TRBJ1-1; 8 bases match TRBD1. J was trimmed by 4 bases and V by 3 bases; bases with no gene match: 7. Per germline, CDR1 SGHTA and CDR2 FQGNSA. The CDR3 runs to 15 residues. CDR3 bases: TGTGCCAGCAGCTTGAACCCCGACAGGGGCACTGAAGCTTTCTTT. It specifies CASSLNPDRGTEAFF.

This chain joins TRBV7-8 and TRBJ1-5; D unresolved. Per germline, CDR1 SGHVS and CDR2 FQNEAQ. CDR3 length: 14 amino acids. V was cut by 1 base and J by 9 bases, with 13 bases left in between. DNA for the CDR3: TGTGCCAGCAGCTTAGGTATCGGGATCCCGCCCCAGCATTTT. Amino acids: CASSLGIGIPPQHF.

This clonotype was detected only once. The chain employs TRBV19 and TRBJ1-2; weak D call: TRBD1 (5 bases). V shed 10 bases and J shed 0 bases, with 12 bases lying between them. Germline V gene data show CDR1 as LNHDA and CDR2 as SQIVND (reference sequence). This CDR3 is 13 amino acids long. Here the CDR3 reads CATTRDSNYGYTF. In DNA, the CDR3 is TGTGCCACCACCAGGGACTCTAACTATGGCTACACCTTC.

The rearrangement uses TRBV2 and TRBJ2-7; D uncertain. The ends were cut back, 7 bases at V and 4 bases at J, with 11 bases in the middle. Germline V lookup: CDR1 SNHLY, CDR2 FYNNEI. This CDR3 region has 12 residues. CDR3 in amino acids: CASKLAEYEQYF. CDR3 coding DNA: TGTGCCAGCAAGTTGGCAGAGTACGAGCAGTACTTC.

The V call is TRBV7-8, the J call TRBJ2-7, with 9 bases lining up with TRBD1. The CDR3 covers 16 residues. The ends lost 5 bases at V and 0 bases at J; junction bases unmatched: 8. CDR1 and CDR2 from the germline V gene are SGHVS and FQNEAQ. CDR3 coding DNA: TGTGCCAGCAGCCCAAACAGGGGGCTAAGCTCCTACGAGCAGTACTTC. Encoded protein: CASSPNRGLSSYEQYF.

The chain couples TRBV5-1 to TRBJ2-2; 9 bases agree with TRBD2. CDR3 length equals 16 residues. CDR1 and CDR2 (germline): SGHRS, YFSETQ. Trimming cost V 5 bases and J 2 bases; bases outside gene matches: 7. The CDR3 region is CASRQGAGGNTGELFF. CDR3 nucleotide sequence: TGCGCCAGCAGACAAGGAGCGGGGGGAAACACCGGGGAGCTGTTTTTT.

The V call is TRBV29-1, the J call TRBJ1-3; D gene uncertain. Germline V gene lookup returns CDR1 SQVTM and CDR2 ANQGSEA. The CDR3 has 14 amino acids. Trimming stripped 7 bases from V and 4 bases from J, with 17 bases between. CDR3 bases: TGCAGCGCCGGAACCGGGTCGGCAGGAAACACCATATATTTT. This sequence encodes CSAGTGSAGNTIYF. The variable domain in full, completed from reference TRBV29-1 and TRBJ1-3, reads SAVISQKPSRDICQRGTSLTIQCQVDSQVTMMFWYRQQPGQSLTLIATANQGSEATYESGFVIDKFPISRPNLTFSTLTVSNMSPEDSSIYLCSAGTGSAGNTIYFGEGSWLTVV.

The J gene is TRBJ2-6, the V gene TRBV3-1; D might be TRBD1 (6 bases). Looked up from germline, CDR1 is LGHDT and CDR2 is YNNKEL (reference sequence). Trimming removed 3 bases at V and 0 bases at J, with 12 bases between. The CDR3 has 17 amino acids. The CDR3 DNA reads as TGTGCCAGCAGCCATCCCACAGGGAGCTCTGGGGCCAACGTCCTGACTTTC. It encodes CASSHPTGSSGANVLTF.

The rearrangement joins TRBV28 to TRBJ1-1; 7 bases map to TRBD1. V was clipped by 10 bases and J by 4 bases; unmatched bases: 15. The CDR3 totals 15 residues. In germline, CDR1 is MDHEN, CDR2 SYDVKM. The CDR3 DNA reads as TGTGCCACCCTACAGGGGTTGGGCCTAGTCACTGAAGCTTTCTTT. This gives the protein CATLQGLGLVTEAFF.

This clonotype was seen a single time. The chain has TRBV6-5 and TRBJ2-1, with 10 bases fitting TRBD1. The CDR3 has 16 residues. Trimming took 2 bases from V and 5 from J; bases not matched to a gene: 6. The germline gives CDR1 MNHEY, CDR2 SVGAGI. CDR3 bases: TGTGCCAGCAGTTACCCTCGGACAGGGGGAAACAATGAGCAGTTCTTC. The encoded protein is CASSYPRTGGNNEQFF.

CDR3 nucleotide sequence: TGTGCCAGCAGCGTCGAGGGGGTGTACACTGAAGCTTTCTTT. Translation gives CASSVEGVYTEAFF. V is TRBV2 and J is TRBJ1-1, with D perhaps matching TRBD1 (6 bases). Germline V gene data show CDR1 as SNHLY and CDR2 as FYNNEI. V was clipped by 6 bases and J by 3 bases, with 14 bases between them. CDR3 size: 14 residues.

The J gene is TRBJ1-4, the V gene TRBV9; D gene uncertain. The germline gives CDR1 SGDLS, CDR2 YYNGEE. The CDR3 is 13 amino acids. V shed 0 bases and J shed 8 bases, with 8 bases lying between them. DNA for the CDR3: TGTGCCAGCAGCGTAGAGGCCACCGAAAAACTGTTTTTT. Translated: CASSVEATEKLFF.

The gene calls are TRBV19 and TRBJ2-7; perhaps D is TRBD1 or TRBD2 (5 bases each). Germline assignment: CDR1 LNHDA and CDR2 SQIVND (reference sequence). V was clipped by 5 bases and J by 2 bases, with 16 bases between them. The CDR3 has 15 amino acids. The CDR3: CASSPSWRGAYEQYF. The DNA of the CDR3 is TGTGCCAGTAGTCCCTCCTGGCGAGGGGCCTACGAGCAGTACTTC.

The chain has TRBV28 and TRBJ2-7; weak D call: TRBD2 (7 bases). The germline V gene encodes CDR1 MDHEN and CDR2 SYDVKM. CDR3 length: 16 amino acids. V lost 9 bases, J lost 0 bases, and 21 bases lay in between. Here the CDR3 reads CARFTTGTNLSYEQYF. CDR3 nucleotides: TGTGCCAGATTTACAACAGGGACTAACCTCTCCTACGAGCAGTACTTC.

This clonotype was found once. The chain has TRBV11-2 and TRBJ2-5; D gene uncertain. V lost 5 bases, J lost 2 bases, and 15 bases lay in between. This CDR3 spans 15 amino acids. Germline loops: CDR1 SGHAT, CDR2 FQNNGV. The DNA for the CDR3 is TGTGCCAGCAGCCGTGACTTGACTCGGCAAGAGACCCAGTACTTC. Its translation: CASSRDLTRQETQYF.